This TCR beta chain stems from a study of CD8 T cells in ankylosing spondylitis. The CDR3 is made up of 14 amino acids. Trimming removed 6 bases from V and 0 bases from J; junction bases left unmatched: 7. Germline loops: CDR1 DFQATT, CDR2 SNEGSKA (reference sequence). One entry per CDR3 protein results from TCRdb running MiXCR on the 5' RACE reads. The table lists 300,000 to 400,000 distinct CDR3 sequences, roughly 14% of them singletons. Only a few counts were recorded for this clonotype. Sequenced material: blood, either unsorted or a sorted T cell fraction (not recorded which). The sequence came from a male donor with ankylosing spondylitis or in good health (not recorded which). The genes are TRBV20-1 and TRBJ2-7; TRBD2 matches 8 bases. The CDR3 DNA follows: TGCAGTGCACTTAGCGGGGCCTACTCCTACGAGCAGTACTTC. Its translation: CSALSGAYSYEQYF.